The following is a TCR beta chain sequence with its context. Its antigen remains unknown. This sample is part of a study of radiotherapy plus CTLA-4 blockade in lung cancer. Study findings and constraints: Blood-borne expansion of tumor-derived TCR clones followed radiotherapy plus ipilimumab.

Profiled with immunoSEQ multiplex PCR; TCRdb holds only in-frame clones, not every one. Of approximately 94,000 clones listed, 80% to 85% are singletons. The specimen comprised peripheral blood, sampled from a patient treated with radiotherapy plus ipilimumab. The TCR sequence derives from a human donor with non-small cell lung cancer that progressed on radiotherapy plus ipilimumab.

CDR3 amino acids: CASSLWPADEQYF. The CDR3 bases are TGTGCCAGCAGTTTATGGCCCGCAGACGAGCAGTACTTC. This sequence joins TRBV27 and TRBJ2-7; unclear D gene. V lost 1 base, J lost 5 bases, and 9 bases lay in between. The CDR3 totals 13 residues. Looked up from germline, CDR1 is MNHEY and CDR2 is SMNVEV (reference sequence).